This is a list of T cell receptor beta chains from one sample in a study of shared clonotypes between healthy human individuals. TCRdb keeps only in-frame clones here, not all; method: immunoSEQ multiplex PCR. The sample includes about 2 million clones, about 94% seen only once; the top ten take more than 0.95%. Sequencing was carried out using naive CD8+ T cells sorted from blood. The receptors here all came from a man between 18 and 35 years old in good health. The CDR3 runs from the conserved cysteine through the conserved F or W. Each record gives: J gene, D gene, V gene, CDR3 length, clone size, CDR3 DNA, CDR3 protein. The D gene is left open where the match is weak. Expanded clones get a size class; other rows say once, few or many, or leave the size out.

j_gene: TRBJ1-1
d_gene: .
v_gene: TRBV29-1
len: 11
abundance: once
CDR3nt: TGCAGCGTTGAAGTCTACACTGAAGCTTTCTTT
CDR3aa: CSVEVYTEAFF

j_gene: TRBJ2-7
d_gene: .
v_gene: TRBV19
len: 16
abundance: .
CDR3nt: TGTGCCAGTAGTCAAGATTGGGGACGAACTTCCTACGAGCAGTACTTC
CDR3aa: CASSQDWGRTSYEQYF

j_gene: TRBJ1-2
d_gene: .
v_gene: TRBV7-9
len: 16
abundance: .
CDR3nt: TGTGCCAGCAGCACGGAACGGACCGTCATTTTCTATGGCTACACCTTC
CDR3aa: CASSTERTVIFYGYTF

j_gene: TRBJ2-7
d_gene: TRBD1
v_gene: TRBV27
len: 16
abundance: .
CDR3nt: TGTGCCAGCAGTTTATCCGCCGGGACAGGGAGCTACGAGCAGTACTTC
CDR3aa: CASSLSAGTGSYEQYF

j_gene: TRBJ1-1
d_gene: TRBD1
v_gene: TRBV18
len: 17
abundance: .
CDR3nt: TGTGCCAGCTCATCTTTACCCGGGACAGTCTTGAACACTGAAGCTTTCTTT
CDR3aa: CASSSLPGTVLNTEAFF

j_gene: TRBJ2-7
d_gene: .
v_gene: TRBV5-1
len: 11
abundance: .
CDR3nt: TGCGCCAGCAGCTTAGGTAACGAGCAGTACTTC
CDR3aa: CASSLGNEQYF

j_gene: TRBJ2-5
d_gene: TRBD2
v_gene: TRBV5-1
len: 14
abundance: once
CDR3nt: TGCGCCAGCAGCTTGTGGCTAGCGGGCGAGACCCAGTACTTC
CDR3aa: CASSLWLAGETQYF

j_gene: TRBJ1-1
d_gene: .
v_gene: TRBV6-6
len: 14
abundance: .
CDR3nt: TGTGCCAGCAGTCTGGAGGGGGGGCAATATGAAGCTTTCTTT
CDR3aa: CASSLEGGQYEAFF

j_gene: TRBJ1-1
d_gene: TRBD1
v_gene: TRBV11-2
len: 13
abundance: .
CDR3nt: TGTGCCAGCAGCCATCCAGGGGGAACTGAAGCTTTCTTT
CDR3aa: CASSHPGGTEAFF

j_gene: TRBJ2-7
d_gene: .
v_gene: TRBV29-1
len: 13
abundance: .
CDR3nt: TGCAGCGTTGATTTGGGTCCCGGGTACGAGCAGTACTTC
CDR3aa: CSVDLGPGYEQYF

j_gene: TRBJ2-1
d_gene: .
v_gene: TRBV7-9
len: 15
abundance: .
CDR3nt: TGTGCCAGCAGCGCACAGGGTCCCACACACAATGAGCAGTTCTTC
CDR3aa: CASSAQGPTHNEQFF

j_gene: TRBJ2-1
d_gene: .
v_gene: TRBV7-9
len: 13
abundance: .
CDR3nt: TGTGCCAGCAGCTTTTCCAGCTACAATGAGCAGTTCTTC
CDR3aa: CASSFSSYNEQFF

j_gene: TRBJ2-1
d_gene: .
v_gene: TRBV9
len: 14
abundance: .
CDR3nt: TGTGCCAGCAGCGTAGCCTACTCCTACAATGAGCAGTTCTTC
CDR3aa: CASSVAYSYNEQFF

j_gene: TRBJ1-2
d_gene: .
v_gene: TRBV30
len: 11
abundance: .
CDR3nt: TGTGCCTGGAGCGGGCTGGATGGCTACACCTTC
CDR3aa: CAWSGLDGYTF

j_gene: TRBJ2-5
d_gene: TRBD1
v_gene: TRBV9
len: 15
abundance: .
CDR3nt: TGTGCCAGCAGCACCCCGACAGGGGTACAAGAGACCCAGTACTTC
CDR3aa: CASSTPTGVQETQYF

j_gene: TRBJ2-7
d_gene: TRBD1
v_gene: TRBV5-5
len: 15
abundance: .
CDR3nt: TGTGCCAGCAGCTTGGGACAGGGCCTATCCTACGAGCAGTACTTC
CDR3aa: CASSLGQGLSYEQYF

j_gene: TRBJ2-5
d_gene: TRBD2
v_gene: TRBV30
len: 17
abundance: .
CDR3nt: TGTGCCTGGAGTGTTGGGCTAGCGGAGAAGCCGCAAGAGACCCAGTACTTC
CDR3aa: CAWSVGLAEKPQETQYF

j_gene: TRBJ2-7
d_gene: .
v_gene: TRBV11-2
len: 15
abundance: .
CDR3nt: TGTGCCAGCAGCTTAGAGCCGACGGCGATCTACGAGCAGTACTTC
CDR3aa: CASSLEPTAIYEQYF

j_gene: TRBJ2-7
d_gene: TRBD1
v_gene: TRBV12-5
len: 13
abundance: .
CDR3nt: TGTGCTAGTGGCCAGGGGGCATCCTACGAGCAGTACTTC
CDR3aa: CASGQGASYEQYF

j_gene: TRBJ2-1
d_gene: .
v_gene: TRBV7-2
len: 15
abundance: .
CDR3nt: TGTGCCAGCAGCTTAGCACTAGCCACCTACAATGAGCAGTTCTTC
CDR3aa: CASSLALATYNEQFF

j_gene: TRBJ2-7
d_gene: .
v_gene: TRBV9
len: 15
abundance: .
CDR3nt: TGTGCCAGCAGCGTAGGGACCGCAGGCTCCTACGAGCAGTACTTC
CDR3aa: CASSVGTAGSYEQYF

j_gene: TRBJ1-1
d_gene: .
v_gene: TRBV2
len: 14
abundance: .
CDR3nt: TGTGCCAGCAGTGATAAGGACCTCAACACTGAAGCTTTCTTT
CDR3aa: CASSDKDLNTEAFF

j_gene: TRBJ2-5
d_gene: TRBD2
v_gene: TRBV5-6
len: 17
abundance: once
CDR3nt: TGTGCCAGCAGCTTGGAATGGGGAGTAGCGGGGGCAGAGACCCAGTACTTC
CDR3aa: CASSLEWGVAGAETQYF

j_gene: TRBJ2-3
d_gene: TRBD2
v_gene: TRBV10-2
len: 18
abundance: .
CDR3nt: TGCGCCAGCAGTGAGAGTCTAGCGGGAGGGTTGGGGACAGATACGCAGTATTTT
CDR3aa: CASSESLAGGLGTDTQYF

j_gene: TRBJ2-7
d_gene: .
v_gene: TRBV28
len: 12
abundance: .
CDR3nt: TGTGCCAGCAGTTTAGGCTGCTACGAGCAGTACTTC
CDR3aa: CASSLGCYEQYF

j_gene: TRBJ2-7
d_gene: .
v_gene: TRBV4-1
len: 14
abundance: .
CDR3nt: TGCGCCAGCAGCCAGACGGCGGGATCCTACGAGCAGTACTTC
CDR3aa: CASSQTAGSYEQYF

j_gene: TRBJ2-5
d_gene: .
v_gene: TRBV7-9
len: 13
abundance: .
CDR3nt: TGTGCCAGCAGCTCAACAGGGACTGAGACCCAGTACTTC
CDR3aa: CASSSTGTETQYF

j_gene: TRBJ1-5
d_gene: TRBD1
v_gene: TRBV19
len: 15
abundance: .
CDR3nt: TGTGCCAGTAGAGAGAGACAGGGGAGCAATCAGCCCCAGCATTTT
CDR3aa: CASRERQGSNQPQHF

j_gene: TRBJ2-1
d_gene: TRBD2
v_gene: TRBV9
len: 14
abundance: .
CDR3nt: TGTGCCAGCAGCGTAGGACTAGCGAACAATGAGCAGTTCTTC
CDR3aa: CASSVGLANNEQFF

j_gene: TRBJ2-7
d_gene: TRBD1
v_gene: TRBV5-1
len: 16
abundance: .
CDR3nt: TGCGCCAGCAGGACCACCGAGACAGGGGGCTTCTACGAGCAGTACTTC
CDR3aa: CASRTTETGGFYEQYF

j_gene: TRBJ2-5
d_gene: .
v_gene: TRBV7-9
len: 13
abundance: .
CDR3nt: TGTGCCAGCAGTTATGGACAGCAAGAGACCCAGTACTTC
CDR3aa: CASSYGQQETQYF

j_gene: TRBJ2-3
d_gene: TRBD1
v_gene: TRBV13
len: 15
abundance: .
CDR3nt: TGTGCCAGCAGCCCACTGGGGACAGGGCCAGATACGCAGTATTTT
CDR3aa: CASSPLGTGPDTQYF

j_gene: TRBJ1-4
d_gene: TRBD1
v_gene: TRBV7-9
len: 17
abundance: .
CDR3nt: TGTGCCAGCAGCTTATTAGACAGGGGGCCAACTAATGAAAAACTGTTTTTT
CDR3aa: CASSLLDRGPTNEKLFF

j_gene: TRBJ1-2
d_gene: .
v_gene: TRBV9
len: 13
abundance: .
CDR3nt: TGTGCCAGCAGCGTTGCAGGGGAGTTTGGCTACACCTTC
CDR3aa: CASSVAGEFGYTF

j_gene: TRBJ2-7
d_gene: .
v_gene: TRBV28
len: 13
abundance: .
CDR3nt: TGTGCCAGCAGTTTAGGTGGGGGCTGGGAGCAGTACTTC
CDR3aa: CASSLGGGWEQYF

j_gene: TRBJ2-7
d_gene: .
v_gene: TRBV27
len: 14
abundance: .
CDR3nt: TGTGCCAGCAGTTTGGTGGAGGGCCCCTACGAGCAGTACTTC
CDR3aa: CASSLVEGPYEQYF

j_gene: TRBJ1-2
d_gene: .
v_gene: TRBV2
len: 14
abundance: .
CDR3nt: TGTGCCAGCAGTGAAGCGCATGGAAGTTTCGGCTACACCTTC
CDR3aa: CASSEAHGSFGYTF

j_gene: TRBJ2-7
d_gene: TRBD1
v_gene: TRBV4-1
len: 16
abundance: .
CDR3nt: TGCGCCAGCAGCCAGGAGCCGGGACAGGGAGGTTACGAGCAGTACTTC
CDR3aa: CASSQEPGQGGYEQYF

j_gene: TRBJ1-5
d_gene: TRBD1
v_gene: TRBV11-3
len: 19
abundance: .
CDR3nt: TGTGCCAGCAGCCCCAGACAGGGGACGTTGCCTCATAGCAATCAGCCCCAGCATTTT
CDR3aa: CASSPRQGTLPHSNQPQHF

j_gene: TRBJ1-2
d_gene: TRBD1
v_gene: TRBV4-1
len: 17
abundance: .
CDR3nt: TGCGCCAGCAGCCAAACCCTACCGGGACAGGGGGCAGGTGGCTACACCTTC
CDR3aa: CASSQTLPGQGAGGYTF

j_gene: TRBJ2-3
d_gene: TRBD2
v_gene: TRBV4-1
len: 15
abundance: .
CDR3nt: TGCGCCAGCTCGTTACTAGCGGGGGACACAGATACGCAGTATTTT
CDR3aa: CASSLLAGDTDTQYF

j_gene: TRBJ2-1
d_gene: .
v_gene: TRBV29-1
len: 16
abundance: .
CDR3nt: TGCAGCGTCTTGGGTACAGACGGCCAGACGCACAATGAGCAGTTCTTC
CDR3aa: CSVLGTDGQTHNEQFF

j_gene: TRBJ1-1
d_gene: .
v_gene: TRBV4-1
len: 13
abundance: .
CDR3nt: TGCGCCAGCAGCCAAGAGAACAGGGATGAAGCTTTCTTT
CDR3aa: CASSQENRDEAFF

j_gene: TRBJ1-5
d_gene: TRBD1
v_gene: TRBV28
len: 16
abundance: .
CDR3nt: TGTGCCAGCAGTTTGCTCAGGGGGTTCGGCAATCAGCCCCAGCATTTT
CDR3aa: CASSLLRGFGNQPQHF

j_gene: TRBJ1-2
d_gene: .
v_gene: TRBV6-5
len: 12
abundance: .
CDR3nt: TGTGCCAGCAGCCTCGGGGGCTATGGCTACACCTTC
CDR3aa: CASSLGGYGYTF

j_gene: TRBJ2-2
d_gene: TRBD2
v_gene: TRBV29-1
len: 15
abundance: .
CDR3nt: TGCAGCGCCCTACTAGCGGGGATGAACACCGGGGAGCTGTTTTTT
CDR3aa: CSALLAGMNTGELFF

j_gene: TRBJ2-7
d_gene: TRBD1
v_gene: TRBV7-9
len: 14
abundance: .
CDR3nt: TGTGCCAGCAGCCCCGCGGGACAGGGTTACGAGCAGTACTTC
CDR3aa: CASSPAGQGYEQYF

j_gene: TRBJ2-7
d_gene: .
v_gene: TRBV2
len: 12
abundance: .
CDR3nt: TGTGCCAGCCTTCGACTTGCCTACGAGCAGTACTTC
CDR3aa: CASLRLAYEQYF

j_gene: TRBJ2-5
d_gene: .
v_gene: TRBV11-2
len: 14
abundance: .
CDR3nt: TGTGCCAGCAGCCTCGGGGGTGCCCAAGAGACCCAGTACTTC
CDR3aa: CASSLGGAQETQYF

j_gene: TRBJ1-2
d_gene: .
v_gene: TRBV19
len: 14
abundance: .
CDR3nt: TGTGCCAGTAGTATTACGGCGTGGCACTATGGCTACACCTTC
CDR3aa: CASSITAWHYGYTF